This T cell receptor beta chain was retrieved from a study of radiotherapy plus CTLA-4 blockade in lung cancer. The overall study: Patients showed objective responses in roughly 18% of cases, and disease control was achieved by approximately 30%. Whole-study results and caveats: In blood, tumor-derived TCR clones expanded after radiotherapy plus ipilimumab.

With regard to this clone: Its antigen is not identified.

Assay: immunoSEQ multiplex PCR; the TCRdb copy retains only in-frame clones and omits some. The profile covers roughly 53,000 clones, with roughly 84% appearing a single time and roughly 3.2% taken by the ten largest. Focal radiation with ipilimumab CTLA-4 blockade was given to patients with chemo-refractory metastatic non-small-cell lung cancer. Germline CDR1 SGHNT, CDR2 YYREEE (reference sequence). This CDR3 has 14 residues. The germline V and J ends were trimmed by 5 bases and 0 bases, with 11 bases remaining between them. This chain connects TRBV5-4 to TRBJ1-1; D uncertain. The specimen comprised peripheral blood, sampled from a patient treated with radiotherapy plus ipilimumab. This receptor was obtained from a human donor with non-small cell lung cancer who had a partial response to radiotherapy plus ipilimumab. The chain's CDR3 is CASRPGGLNTEAFF. The CDR3 DNA sequence: TGTGCCAGCAGGCCCGGCGGCTTGAACACTGAAGCTTTCTTT.